Shown below are 19 T cell receptor beta chains from a single sample sequenced in a study of graft-versus-host responses after intestinal transplantation. Their antigens remain unidentified. The protocol was immunoSEQ multiplex PCR, while the TCRdb copy is restricted to in-frame clones and leaves out a portion. The sample holds 100,000 to 120,000 clones, 93% seen once. The source was unstimulated CD8+ T cells sorted from spleen or lymph node cells, collected before intestinal transplant. The receptor set was obtained from a human donor who received an intestinal transplant.

The count of this clone is one. The chain uses TRBV11-2 and TRBJ2-2; 12 bases fit TRBD2. The V and J ends lost 8 bases and 5 bases, in that order; junction bases with no gene match: 6. Germline V gives CDR1 SGHAT, CDR2 FQNNGV. The CDR3 consists of 15 residues. CDR3 bases: TGTGCCAGCGGATTAGGACTAGCGGGAACCGGGGAGCTGTTTTTT. Translated: CASGLGLAGTGELFF. The full variable domain, with the rest looked up from reference TRBV11-2 and TRBJ2-2, is EAGVAQSPRYKIIEKRQSVAFWCNPISGHATLYWYQQILGQGPKLLIQFQNNGVVDDSQLPKDRFSAERLKGVDSTLKIQPAKLEDSAVYLCASGLGLAGTGELFFGEGSRLTVL.

J is TRBJ2-1 and V is TRBV27, with D possibly being TRBD1 (6 bases). Between the trimmed V and J ends, which lost 6 bases and 6 bases, there was a span of 15 bases. Germline V gene data show CDR1 as MNHEY and CDR2 as SMNVEV (reference sequence). The CDR3 is 14 residues long. CDR3 loop: CASRVAQGFNEQFF. For the CDR3, the DNA is TGTGCCAGCAGAGTGGCCCAGGGGTTCAATGAGCAGTTCTTC.

V is TRBV5-1 and J is TRBJ2-7, with TRBD2 matching over 9 bases. The CDR3 is 17 residues long. The V gene end was trimmed by 1 base and the J gene end by 0 bases; junction bases not matched to a gene: 8. CDR1 and CDR2 (germline): SGHRS, YFSETQ. CDR3 protein: CASSLRTSVGISYEQYF. The CDR3 DNA follows: TGCGCCAGCAGCTTGAGGACTAGCGTGGGGATCTCCTACGAGCAGTACTTC.

The rearrangement links TRBV27 to TRBJ1-1, with D unclear. CDR1 is MNHEY and CDR2 is SMNVEV in the germline V gene (reference sequence). CDR3 length equals 14 residues. V was shortened by 3 bases and J by 1 base, with 9 bases between the two germline ends. The DNA of the CDR3 is TGTGCCAGCAGTTTTTGGGCCGGGAACACTGAAGCTTTCTTT. Translating it yields CASSFWAGNTEAFF.

The CDR3 DNA follows: TGTGCCAGCAGTTCTGGGACAGGGAGCATCTATGGCTACACCTTC. This codes for CASSSGTGSIYGYTF. The V and J genes are TRBV2 and TRBJ1-2; 9 bases match TRBD1. Unmatched junction bases numbered 8, after V lost 5 bases and J lost 4 bases. Looked up from germline, CDR1 is SNHLY and CDR2 is FYNNEI. This CDR3 spans 15 amino acids.

The V gene is TRBV27, the J gene TRBJ2-1; D unclear. Germline lookup yields CDR1 MNHEY and CDR2 SMNVEV (reference sequence). V gave up 7 bases and J gave up 0 bases, with 10 bases separating them. CDR3 length: 14 amino acids. This CDR3 reads CASTRYDSYNEQFF. The CDR3 DNA follows: TGTGCCAGCACTCGCTATGACTCCTACAATGAGCAGTTCTTC.

The rearrangement joins TRBV7-9 to TRBJ2-7; D uncertain. With 1 base removed from V and 3 bases from J, the gap between germline ends came to 16 bases. Germline CDR1 reads SEHNR; CDR2 reads FQNEAQ (reference sequence). This CDR3 contains 16 residues. In DNA, the CDR3 is TGTGCCAGCAGCTTAGGGGCGTTTGGCGGAAACTACGAGCAGTACTTC. It yields the protein CASSLGAFGGNYEQYF.

This sequence joins TRBV5-1 and TRBJ2-3, with 12 bases that match TRBD2. The junction had 12 bases not matched to a gene; V was cut back by 4 bases and J by 0 bases. CDR1 and CDR2 (germline): SGHRS, YFSETQ. This CDR3 contains 19 residues. This CDR3 reads CASSRDGLAGFSSTDTQYF. Here the CDR3 DNA reads TGCGCCAGCAGCCGCGATGGACTAGCGGGATTTTCTAGCACAGATACGCAGTATTTT.

The V gene is TRBV9, the J gene TRBJ2-2, with D hard to call. Germline loops: CDR1 SGDLS, CDR2 YYNGEE. The CDR3 is 13 residues long. Between the trimmed V and J ends, which lost 0 bases and 5 bases, there was a span of 5 bases. CDR3 nucleotides: TGTGCCAGCAGCGTAGGTAGTACCGGGGAGCTGTTTTTT. Translating it yields CASSVGSTGELFF.

With respect to this clone: The same CDR3 also results from other DNA sequences found in this sample. The CDR3 protein is CASSLSGSSYNEQFF. The CDR3 DNA follows: TGTGCCAGCAGTTTATCTGGGAGCTCCTACAATGAGCAGTTCTTC. J is TRBJ2-1 and V is TRBV27, with TRBD2 as a possible D gene (5 bases). The CDR3 length is 15 residues. V dropped 0 bases and J dropped 0 bases, with 6 bases sitting between them. Germline V gene lookup returns CDR1 MNHEY and CDR2 SMNVEV (reference sequence).

The J gene is TRBJ2-7, the V gene TRBV7-2, with 10 bases identical to TRBD2. CDR3 length: 14 amino acids. After removal of 2 bases from V and 2 bases from J, the junction contained 0 bases not matched to a gene. Germline values: CDR1 SGHTA, CDR2 FQGNSA. The CDR3 nucleotides read TGTGCCAGCAGCTTACTAGCGGGAGCCTACGAGCAGTACTTC. Encoded protein: CASSLLAGAYEQYF.

This clone was detected only once. The rearrangement links TRBV11-2 to TRBJ2-1, with D possibly being TRBD2 (6 bases). The V gene lost 1 base and the J gene lost 5 bases, with 24 bases spanning the gap. CDR3 length equals 19 residues. Germline lookup yields CDR1 SGHAT and CDR2 FQNNGV. CDR3 DNA sequence: TGTGCCAGCAGCTTAGGGGGGTCACTGCCGGGGGAGATGGACAATGAGCAGTTCTTC. This encodes CASSLGGSLPGEMDNEQFF.

V is TRBV7-9 and J is TRBJ2-5; TRBD2 might be the D (5 bases). Judging by the DNA end, TRBJ2-7 fits better; the J call may be wrong. Germline V gene data show CDR1 as SEHNR and CDR2 as FQNEAQ (reference sequence). The CDR3 is 15 residues long. CDR3: CASSSEKVATREQYF. CDR3 coding DNA: TGTGCCAGCAGTTCGGAGAAGGTAGCGACGCGCGAGCAGTACTTC.

The chain joins TRBV9 to TRBJ2-1; 8 bases align to TRBD2. The CDR3 covers 15 residues. J was trimmed by 4 bases and V by 3 bases; bases with no gene match: 6. Germline values: CDR1 SGDLS, CDR2 YYNGEE. The chain's CDR3 is CASSAAGLAYNEQFF. CDR3 nucleotides: TGTGCCAGCAGCGCGGCAGGACTAGCATACAATGAGCAGTTCTTC.

This chain uses TRBV9 with TRBJ2-3; D might be TRBD1 (6 bases). The V gene lost 1 base and the J gene lost 2 bases, with 14 bases spanning the gap. This CDR3 is built from 16 residues. Germline V lookup: CDR1 SGDLS, CDR2 YYNGEE. CDR3 in amino acids: CASSVNQGIPTDTQYF. CDR3 nucleotides: TGTGCCAGCAGCGTAAATCAGGGGATACCCACAGATACGCAGTATTTT.

The genes are TRBV6-1 and TRBJ1-1; D gene ambiguous. V was cut by 2 bases and J by 2 bases, with 6 bases left in between. The germline gives CDR1 MNHNS, CDR2 SASEGT. This CDR3 has 13 residues. As DNA, the CDR3 is TGTGCCAGCAGTGAATGGAGTAACACTGAAGCTTTCTTT. Amino acid sequence: CASSEWSNTEAFF.

V gene TRBV19 combines with J gene TRBJ2-7; D unclear. CDR3 length: 14 amino acids. V lost 6 bases and J 3 bases, leaving 15 bases between the germline ends. Germline-derived CDR1 and CDR2 are LNHDA and SQIVND (reference sequence). CDR3 DNA sequence: TGTGCCAGTAGCCCCGCGAGTATGGACTACGAGCAGTACTTC. Translated, it gives CASSPASMDYEQYF.

The J gene is TRBJ1-5, the V gene TRBV6-5; D possibly corresponds to TRBD1 (5 bases). Germline-derived CDR1 and CDR2 are MNHEY and SVGAGI. The CDR3 has 15 amino acids. The V end lost 6 bases, the J end lost 4 bases, and 16 bases lay between the germline ends. CDR3 amino acids: CASRGVQGRNQPQHF. As DNA, the CDR3 is TGTGCCAGCAGGGGGGTTCAGGGACGGAATCAGCCCCAGCATTTT.

The genes are TRBV27 and TRBJ2-1, with D tentatively TRBD2 (5 bases). CDR3 length: 15 amino acids. From germline, CDR1 is MNHEY and CDR2 SMNVEV (reference sequence). V lost 7 bases, J lost 10 bases, and 23 bases lay in between. The CDR3 nucleotides are TGTGCCAGCATAGGATATGGCTCCTCCGGGATCGAGCAGTTCTTC. Protein sequence: CASIGYGSSGIEQFF.